This T cell receptor beta chain appears in the sequencing data of a study of T cell repertoires in cytomegalovirus infection. TCRdb fed the reads into MiXCR, producing one record per CDR3 protein. The sample records fewer than 130,000 distinct CDR3 sequences, under 55% being singletons. V was pared by 2 bases and J by 0 bases, with 10 bases between. This CDR3 is built from 15 residues. Germline values: CDR1 MNHNS, CDR2 SASEGT. This clonotype has only a few counts. What it binds is not known. This receptor was identified in a human donor in good health (CMV status not recorded). Some clones in this sample may be carry-over from other donors' samples. This chain links TRBV6-1 with TRBJ1-2; D not certain. Material: CD8+ T cells from cultured PBMCs, obtained from culture after CMV antigen stimulation. The CDR3 spells CASSELDLSNYGYTF. The DNA of the CDR3 is TGTGCCAGCAGTGAACTGGATCTTTCTAACTATGGCTACACCTTC.